Presented here are 27 T cell receptor beta chains from one specimen sequenced in a study of yellow fever vaccine responses in identical twins. MiXCR, applied by TCRdb to the RT-PCR reads, yields one record per CDR3 protein. The table includes about 2,100 distinct CDR3 sequences, roughly 73% detected once. The sequencing here drew on T cells from blood (PBMCs), unsorted or a sorted subset (not recorded which), taken before or after yellow fever vaccination (not recorded which). These receptors were collected from a woman under 30 who received the yellow fever vaccine.

V is TRBV12-3 or TRBV12-4 and J is TRBJ2-1; D not certain. This CDR3 is built from 12 residues. V was clipped by 3 bases and J by 9 bases, with 9 bases between them. The CDR3 spells CASSFGQPEQFF. CDR3 nucleotides: TGTGCCAGCAGTTTTGGGCAGCCTGAGCAGTTCTTC.

The chain has TRBV14 and TRBJ2-7, with 9 bases that match TRBD1. The germline V gene encodes CDR1 SGHDN and CDR2 FVKESK. The ends lost 4 bases at V and 2 bases at J; junction bases unmatched: 3. The CDR3 loop spans 14 amino acids. The CDR3 sequence: CASSLGQGTYEQYF. As DNA, the CDR3 is TGTGCCAGCAGCCTCGGACAGGGGACCTACGAGCAGTACTTC. The variable domain in full, with the rest retrieved from reference TRBV14 and TRBJ2-7, is EAGVTQFPSHSVIEKGQTVTLRCDPISGHDNLYWYRRVMGKEIKFLLHFVKESKQDESGMPNNRFLAERTGGTYSTLKVQPAELEDSGVYFCASSLGQGTYEQYFGPGTRLTVT.

V gene TRBV7-9 combines with J gene TRBJ2-7, with 10 bases identical to TRBD1. Germline CDR1 SEHNR, CDR2 FQNEAQ (reference sequence). V shed 5 bases, J shed 1 base, and the junction held 5 bases outside the gene matches. The CDR3 sequence is 15 residues long. CDR3: CASSPGTGVSYEQYF. The CDR3 nucleotides are TGTGCCAGCAGCCCCGGGACAGGGGTGTCCTACGAGCAGTACTTC.

V usage is TRBV4-3 and J usage is TRBJ2-7, with 12 nucleotides matching TRBD1. Germline CDR1 LGHNA, CDR2 YSLEER. J lost 5 bases, V lost 0 bases, and 5 bases had no gene match. CDR3 length: 16 amino acids. The CDR3 DNA follows: TGCGCCAGCAGCCAAGATTCCGGGACAGGGGGCAACGAGCAGTACTTC. Translating it yields CASSQDSGTGGNEQYF.

The chain employs TRBV11-1 and TRBJ2-7, with 9 bases matching TRBD2. CDR3 length equals 16 residues. Germline CDR1 SGHAT, CDR2 FQDESV (reference sequence). J lost 4 bases, V lost 6 bases, and 13 bases had no gene match. The DNA for the CDR3 is TGTGCCAGCAGTAAGACCTCGGAGCTAGCGGGGTACGAGCAGTACTTC. It is translated as CASSKTSELAGYEQYF.

The rearrangement joins TRBV29-1 to TRBJ2-1; unclear D gene. Germline lookup yields CDR1 SQVTM and CDR2 ANQGSEA. Deletions cut 3 bases from V and 1 base from J, with 1 base between. The CDR3 totals 11 residues. The CDR3 bases are TGCAGCGTTGATTCCTACAATGAGCAGTTCTTC. Its translation: CSVDSYNEQFF.

This chain joins TRBV5-5 and TRBJ1-2; D ambiguous. V was cut by 0 bases and J by 0 bases, with 6 bases left in between. Germline V gives CDR1 SGHKS, CDR2 YYEKEE (reference sequence). The CDR3 runs 14 residues. The CDR3 nucleotides are TGTGCCAGCAGCTTGGACCCCGCTAACTATGGCTACACCTTC. This encodes CASSLDPANYGYTF. Together with reference TRBV5-5 and TRBJ1-2, the CDR3 gives the full variable domain: DAGVTQSPTHLIKTRGQQVTLRCSPISGHKSVSWYQQVLGQGPQFIFQYYEKEERGRGNFPDRFSARQFPNYSSELNVNALLLGDSALYLCASSLDPANYGYTFGSGTRLTVV.

The V gene is TRBV18, the J gene TRBJ1-2; D call uncertain. CDR3 size: 14 residues. V dropped 0 bases and J dropped 4 bases, with 9 bases sitting between them. Per germline, CDR1 KGHSH and CDR2 LQKENI. CDR3 protein: CASSPPTESYGYTF. The CDR3 DNA follows: TGTGCCAGCTCACCACCAACTGAGTCCTATGGCTACACCTTC.

The chain combines TRBV6-2 or TRBV6-3 with TRBJ2-1, with 7 bases fitting TRBD2. CDR1 is MNHEY and CDR2 is SVGEGT in the germline V gene. The V segment lost 6 bases and the J segment 7 bases; nucleotides outside the gene matches: 6. The CDR3 is 13 residues long. The DNA for the CDR3 is TGTGCCAGCAGCGAGCGGGAACATAATGAGCAGTTCTTC. This sequence encodes CASSEREHNEQFF.

The chain recombines TRBV5-6 with TRBJ2-7, with D possibly called TRBD1 or TRBD2 (5 bases each). The CDR3 has 13 amino acids. V was pared by 0 bases and J by 6 bases, with 10 bases between. Germline CDR1 and CDR2: SGHDT and YYEEEE. The CDR3 spells CASSLAGAAEQYF. Here the CDR3 DNA reads TGTGCCAGCAGCTTGGCCGGGGCAGCCGAGCAGTACTTC.

The rearrangement joins TRBV4-3 to TRBJ2-1; possibly TRBD2 for D (6 bases). CDR1 LGHNA and CDR2 YSLEER come from the germline V gene. The V end lost 8 bases, the J end lost 0 bases, and 8 bases lay between the germline ends. The CDR3 consists of 13 residues. DNA for the CDR3: TGCGCCAGCCGGGACTCCTCCTACAATGAGCAGTTCTTC. This sequence encodes CASRDSSYNEQFF.

This clonotype was observed a single time. V and J are TRBV2 and TRBJ2-3; 11 nucleotides line up with TRBD2. V lost 6 bases and J lost 3; bases outside the gene matches: 5. This CDR3 region has 15 residues. Germline V gene lookup returns CDR1 SNHLY and CDR2 FYNNEI. In DNA form, the CDR3 reads TGTGCCAGCAGGGTAGCGGGAGGGCCGACAGATACGCAGTATTTT. Protein sequence: CASRVAGGPTDTQYF.

This rearrangement joins TRBV2 to TRBJ1-1, with D uncertain. This CDR3 spans 12 amino acids. With 3 bases removed from V and 0 bases from J, the gap between germline ends came to 2 bases. Germline CDR1 SNHLY, CDR2 FYNNEI. The DNA for the CDR3 is TGTGCCAGCAGTGACGTGAACACTGAAGCTTTCTTT. This translates into CASSDVNTEAFF.

This chain joins TRBV20-1 and TRBJ2-1; 11 bases align to TRBD2. J gave up 7 bases and V 7 bases, and 9 bases lay outside the gene matches. Germline V gene data show CDR1 as DFQATT and CDR2 as SNEGSKA (reference sequence). CDR3 length: 14 amino acids. The CDR3 DNA sequence: TGCAGTGGTCCTATAGCGGGGGGGCCTAATGAGCAGTTCTTC. Encoded protein: CSGPIAGGPNEQFF.

This sequence joins TRBV12-3 or TRBV12-4 and TRBJ2-7; D perhaps matches TRBD1 (6 bases). V was cut by 6 bases and J by 2 bases, with 11 bases left in between. CDR3 length equals 13 residues. The CDR3 sequence is CASRIQGTYEQYF. The DNA of the CDR3 is TGTGCCAGCAGAATACAGGGAACCTACGAGCAGTACTTC.

V usage is TRBV15 and J usage is TRBJ2-1, with no clear D. Looked up from germline, CDR1 is LNHNV and CDR2 is YYDKDF (reference sequence). V lost 5 bases and J lost 0, with 14 bases in between. The CDR3 has 16 residues. CDR3 nucleotide sequence: TGTGCCACCAGCTGGAAGGACGTGAGCTCCTACAATGAGCAGTTCTTC. Translating gives CATSWKDVSSYNEQFF.

The V and J genes are TRBV11-3 and TRBJ2-3, with 9 bases matching TRBD1. The V segment lost 0 bases and the J segment 4 bases; nucleotides outside the gene matches: 11. Germline V lookup: CDR1 SGHNT, CDR2 YENEEA. This CDR3 region has 18 residues. The CDR3 loop reads CASSLDFPGQGWSDTQYF. CDR3 sequence (DNA): TGTGCCAGCAGCTTAGATTTTCCGGGACAGGGTTGGTCAGATACGCAGTATTTT.

The CDR3 sequence is CASSYPMSGERTDTQYF. DNA of the CDR3: TGTGCCAGCAGCTATCCCATGAGTGGCGAACGCACAGATACGCAGTATTTT. The rearrangement links TRBV11-3 to TRBJ2-3; D is unresolved. This CDR3 contains 17 residues. From germline, CDR1 is SGHNT and CDR2 YENEEA. Trimming cost V 4 bases and J 1 base, with 18 bases left between them.

The CDR3 DNA reads TGTGCCAGCAGTGAATTGACAGGGTCGTACGAGCAGTACTTC. Amino acids: CASSELTGSYEQYF. The genes are TRBV25-1 and TRBJ2-7; 7 nucleotides match TRBD1. Germline V gene data show CDR1 as MGHDK and CDR2 as SYGVNS. With V trimmed by 1 base and J by 4 bases, 4 bases remained unmatched. The CDR3 totals 14 residues.

This chain links TRBV10-1 with TRBJ2-3, with a possible D match to TRBD2 (5 bases). The CDR3 runs 16 residues. Between the trimmed V and J ends, which lost 4 bases and 0 bases, there was a span of 14 bases. The germline V gene has CDR1 WNHNN and CDR2 SYGVQD (reference sequence). CDR3: CASSGTRSDSTDTQYF. The CDR3 nucleotides read TGCGCCAGCAGTGGCACTAGGTCTGATAGCACAGATACGCAGTATTTT.

Only a few counts were recorded for this clonotype. The chain carries TRBV11-1 and TRBJ2-1; D gene unclear. The length of the CDR3 is 15 residues. The germline V gene encodes CDR1 SGHAT and CDR2 FQDESV (reference sequence). The germline V and J ends were trimmed by 6 bases and 4 bases, with 16 bases remaining between them. CDR3 in amino acids: CASSSRQSAYNEQFF. Here the CDR3 DNA reads TGTGCCAGCAGTTCTCGACAAAGCGCTTACAATGAGCAGTTCTTC.

V and J are TRBV27 and TRBJ2-7, with D maybe TRBD1 (5 bases). The germline gives CDR1 MNHEY, CDR2 SMNVEV (reference sequence). The CDR3 contains 13 residues. V was trimmed by 6 bases and J by 0 bases, leaving 9 bases between them. The CDR3 coding sequence is TGTGCCAGCAGCCCAAGGGGCTCCTACGAGCAGTACTTC. Translated, it gives CASSPRGSYEQYF.

The chain is built from TRBV11-1 and TRBJ1-5; D gene uncertain. CDR1 is SGHAT, CDR2 FQDESV, per germline (reference sequence). CDR3 length: 13 residues. The ends were cut back, 3 bases at V and 5 bases at J, with 8 bases in the middle. The CDR3 coding sequence is TGTGCCAGCAGCTTCCGGACCGATCAGCCCCAGCATTTT. This encodes CASSFRTDQPQHF.

The chain links TRBV23-1 to TRBJ2-7, with TRBD2 matching 14 bases. TRBV23-1 is classed as an ORF, of uncertain function. The CDR3 totals 16 residues. The V gene end was trimmed by 2 bases and the J gene end by 5 bases; junction bases not matched to a gene: 5. The CDR3 sequence: CASSQRGLAGDHEQYF. CDR3 sequence (DNA): TGCGCCAGCAGTCAAAGGGGACTAGCGGGAGATCACGAGCAGTACTTC.

V is TRBV4-3 and J is TRBJ2-6; D is perhaps TRBD2 (5 bases). CDR1 and CDR2 (germline): LGHNA, YSLEER. CDR3 length: 16 residues. V was cut by 1 base and J by 2 bases, with 9 bases left in between. The CDR3 coding sequence is TGCGCCAGCAGCCAAGTTGCGGGCGCTGGGGCCAACGTCCTGACTTTC. Encoded protein: CASSQVAGAGANVLTF.

The V and J genes are TRBV7-9 and TRBJ1-1; possibly TRBD1 for D (5 bases). V gave up 2 bases and J gave up 3 bases, with 10 bases separating them. The CDR3 contains 14 residues. Germline loops: CDR1 SEHNR, CDR2 FQNEAQ (reference sequence). This CDR3 is CASSLSGGDTEAFF. The CDR3 bases are TGTGCCAGCAGCTTAAGTGGGGGGGACACTGAAGCTTTCTTT.

The chain joins TRBV30 to TRBJ2-7; D not certain. Trimming took 2 bases from V and 4 from J, leaving 6 bases between them. The CDR3 runs to 11 residues. Germline CDR1 reads GTSNPN; CDR2 reads SVGIG (reference sequence). The CDR3 reads CAWSTTYEQYF. The CDR3 coding sequence is TGTGCCTGGAGTACAACATACGAGCAGTACTTC.